The 22 T cell receptor beta chains below come from one sample, sequenced in a study of regulatory T cells in long-lasting Graves disease. As for time point: persistent/refractory GD, antithyroid drugs over 5 years with positive TRAb. The TCR library was made from RNA extracted from PBMCs. Arm-PCR of CDR3 regions and iRepertoire HTBI primers were the basis on which TCR beta libraries were built. TCRdb redid the calling of the multiplex PCR reads with MiXCR, one entry per CDR3 protein. The table records 400,000 to 500,000 distinct CDR3 sequences, 20% to 25% of them present only once. This material consisted of peripheral blood mononuclear cells (PBMCs), taken when the disease was refractory, from a patient treated with antithyroid drugs. Source of these receptors: a female donor with Graves disease.

The V call is TRBV28, the J call TRBJ2-7; tentative D call: TRBD1 (5 bases). The V end lost 10 bases, the J end lost 6 bases, and 13 bases lay between the germline ends. The CDR3 is 11 amino acids. Germline V lookup: CDR1 MDHEN, CDR2 SYDVKM. The CDR3 region is CATTADSEQYF. The CDR3 nucleotides are TGTGCCACTACGGCAGACAGCGAGCAGTACTTC.

This clonotype was found many times. The gene calls are TRBV12-3 or TRBV12-4 and TRBJ1-2; no clear D. This CDR3 has 14 amino acids. V lost 0 bases, J lost 6 bases, and 11 bases lay in between. CDR3 loop: CASSLALGQHGYTF. In DNA, the CDR3 is TGTGCCAGCAGTTTAGCGCTTGGGCAGCATGGCTACACCTTC.

This clonotype was counted only a few times. The chain has TRBV24-1 and TRBJ2-6; D unclear. Trimming took off 3 bases at V and 0 bases at J, with 8 bases between the two ends. Germline V lookup: CDR1 KGHDR, CDR2 SFDVKD. The CDR3 runs 16 residues. DNA of the CDR3: TGTGCCACCAGTGATGGCGAGGCCTCTGGGGCCAACGTCCTGACTTTC. This gives the protein CATSDGEASGANVLTF.

There are a few counts of this clonotype. The chain links TRBV27 to TRBJ2-7; D is unclear. The germline V and J ends were trimmed by 3 bases and 1 base, with 10 bases remaining between them. Germline V CDR1 and CDR2: MNHEY, SMNVEV (reference sequence). CDR3 length: 14 amino acids. In DNA, the CDR3 is TGTGCCAGCAGTTTCCGGACCCCTTCCTACGAGCAGTACTTC. It encodes CASSFRTPSYEQYF.

This clonotype came up many times. The chain's CDR3 is CASSEQGGPQHF. The CDR3 DNA is TGTGCCAGCAGTGAACAGGGGGGGCCCCAGCATTTT. The gene calls are TRBV6-1 and TRBJ1-5; TRBD1 agrees at 7 bases. Germline V gene sequence: CDR1 MNHNS, CDR2 SASEGT. V trimming: 2 bases; J trimming: 9 bases; junction bases outside the gene matches: 1. CDR3 length: 12 amino acids.

The J gene is TRBJ1-6, the V gene TRBV20-1; possible D gene TRBD1, 5 bases. This CDR3 spans 16 amino acids. V was cut by 0 bases and J by 6 bases, with 15 bases left in between. Per germline, CDR1 DFQATT and CDR2 SNEGSKA (reference sequence). The CDR3 spells CSARDSGLGGNSPLHF. DNA of the CDR3: TGCAGTGCTAGAGATAGTGGCTTGGGGGGTAATTCACCCCTCCACTTT.

The chain carries TRBV10-3 and TRBJ2-1; 7 bases align to TRBD1. V lost 6 bases, J lost 8 bases, and 10 bases stayed unmatched. The germline V gene has CDR1 ENHRY and CDR2 SYGVKD. This CDR3 contains 14 residues. The CDR3 spells CAIRTVQGGDEQFF. CDR3 coding DNA: TGTGCCATCAGGACAGTACAAGGGGGCGATGAGCAGTTCTTC.

The chain employs TRBV15 and TRBJ2-7, with a tentative D call TRBD2 (6 bases). Germline V gene data show CDR1 as LNHNV and CDR2 as YYDKDF (reference sequence). CDR3 length: 15 amino acids. Trimming took 3 bases from V and 0 from J, leaving 12 bases between them. The CDR3 protein is CATSSGGASSYEQYF. CDR3 sequence (DNA): TGTGCCACCAGCAGCGGAGGGGCAAGCTCCTACGAGCAGTACTTC. The full variable domain, rest sourced from reference TRBV15 and TRBJ2-7, is DAMVIQNPRYQVTQFGKPVTLSCSQTLNHNVMYWYQQKSSQAPKLLFHYYDKDFNNEADTPDNFQSRRPNTSFCFLDIRSPGLGDTAMYLCATSSGGASSYEQYFGPGTRLTVT.

This chain joins TRBV12-3 or TRBV12-4 and TRBJ2-7, with 7 bases aligning to TRBD1. The ends lost 8 bases at V and 5 bases at J; junction bases unmatched: 12. This CDR3 has 14 amino acids. The CDR3 bases are TGTGCCAGCCGACAAGGACAGGTTGGACACGAGCAGTACTTC. Translated: CASRQGQVGHEQYF.

The V gene is TRBV5-6, the J gene TRBJ1-5; D unresolved. The V gene lost 0 bases and the J gene lost 8 bases, with 9 bases spanning the gap. The CDR3 consists of 13 residues. Germline V gene sequence: CDR1 SGHDT, CDR2 YYEEEE. DNA of the CDR3: TGTGCCAGCAGCTTGGGCACGGGCGAGCCCCAGCATTTT. Translated: CASSLGTGEPQHF. The full variable domain, rest sourced from reference TRBV5-6 and TRBJ1-5, is DAGVTQSPTHLIKTRGQQVTLRCSPKSGHDTVSWYQQALGQGPQFIFQYYEEEERQRGNFPDRFSGHQFPNYSSELNVNALLLGDSALYLCASSLGTGEPQHFGDGTRLSIL.

This clonotype was seen ten or more times. The J gene is TRBJ2-5, the V gene TRBV11-1; 9 positions agree with TRBD1. Germline CDR1 SGHAT, CDR2 FQDESV (reference sequence). CDR3 size: 13 residues. The trim removed 4 bases at V and 9 bases at J, leaving 6 bases unmatched. The CDR3 loop is CASSSGTGKAQYF. The CDR3 nucleotides are TGTGCCAGCAGCTCCGGGACAGGGAAGGCCCAGTACTTC.

As to this clonotype: One base away lies a much larger clone, so this may be a sequencing read error. This chain connects TRBV28 to TRBJ1-1; no definite D call. Trimming cost V 5 bases and J 4 bases, with 11 bases left between them. The CDR3 covers 13 residues. Germline values: CDR1 MDHEN, CDR2 SYDVKM. The CDR3 region is CASSRDVATEAFF. DNA of the CDR3: TGTGCCAGCAGTCGAGACGTTGCCACTGAAGCTTTCTTT.

This clonotype was counted many times. The rearrangement joins TRBV27 to TRBJ2-7; 11 bases are shared with TRBD2. The ends lost 3 bases at V and 3 bases at J; junction bases unmatched: 7. This CDR3 is built from 16 residues. CDR1 is MNHEY and CDR2 is SMNVEV in the germline V gene (reference sequence). CDR3 DNA sequence: TGTGCCAGCAGTTTCTTCGGGACTAGCGGAATCTACGAGCAGTACTTC. This codes for CASSFFGTSGIYEQYF.

The table lists this clonotype with many counts. The genes are TRBV2 and TRBJ2-2; D ambiguous. CDR1 is SNHLY and CDR2 is FYNNEI in the germline V gene. CDR3 size: 14 residues. V was shortened by 8 bases and J by 2 bases, with 12 bases between the two germline ends. The CDR3 DNA reads as TGTGCCAGCCTACAGAGCATAAACACCGGGGAGCTGTTTTTT. This encodes CASLQSINTGELFF.

V is TRBV28 and J is TRBJ1-1; 9 nucleotides line up with TRBD1. CDR1 MDHEN and CDR2 SYDVKM come from the germline V gene. V was clipped by 3 bases and J by 3 bases; unmatched bases: 5. This CDR3 comprises 15 residues. The CDR3 loop reads CASSLGTGSDTEAFF. The CDR3 region has the DNA TGTGCCAGCAGTTTGGGGACAGGGAGCGACACTGAAGCTTTCTTT.

The table lists this clonotype with many counts. The chain carries TRBV7-2 and TRBJ1-2, with a tentative D call TRBD1 (5 bases). The V end lost 5 bases, the J end lost 4 bases, and 14 bases lay between the germline ends. The CDR3 loop spans 14 amino acids. Germline CDR1 is SGHTA and CDR2 is FQGNSA. The CDR3 DNA is TGTGCCAGCAGCCCCCGCGGGGGAGGCTATGGCTACACCTTC. Translated, it gives CASSPRGGGYGYTF.

At least ten counts were recorded for this clonotype. The chain carries TRBV20-1 and TRBJ1-4; D call uncertain. V was trimmed by 3 bases and J by 8 bases, leaving 7 bases between them. The CDR3 length is 11 residues. Germline values: CDR1 DFQATT, CDR2 SNEGSKA (reference sequence). The CDR3 sequence is CSARRSEKLFF. DNA of the CDR3: TGCAGTGCTAGGAGATCGGAAAAACTGTTTTTT.

The table lists this clonotype with many counts. The chain carries TRBV28 and TRBJ2-7; possibly TRBD1 or TRBD2 for D (5 bases each). V was pared by 6 bases and J by 9 bases, with 24 bases between. Looked up from germline, CDR1 is MDHEN and CDR2 is SYDVKM. The CDR3 is 15 amino acids. CDR3 DNA sequence: TGTGCCAGCAGCCCCCGCGGCACTAGGGCTACAGGGCAGTACTTC. Translating gives CASSPRGTRATGQYF.

The table lists this clonotype with a few counts. The V and J genes are TRBV20-1 and TRBJ1-2, with D maybe TRBD1 (5 bases). CDR1 DFQATT and CDR2 SNEGSKA come from the germline V gene (reference sequence). The germline V and J ends were trimmed by 4 bases and 5 bases, with 17 bases remaining between them. The CDR3 consists of 14 residues. Written as DNA, the CDR3 is TGCAGTGCTATGCCGGGGGGACTTGCTTATGGCTACACCTTC. Protein product: CSAMPGGLAYGYTF.

Regarding this clonotype: This likely comes from a read error, as the CDR3 has no conserved phenylalanine or tryptophan at its end. This sequence joins TRBV27 and TRBJ1-2; 8 positions agree with TRBD1. V was clipped by 6 bases and J by 4 bases; unmatched bases: 4. This CDR3 comprises 13 residues. The germline gives CDR1 MNHEY, CDR2 SMNVEV (reference sequence). The CDR3 DNA follows: TGTGCCAGCAGCAGGGGGCGCTTCTATGGCTACACCCTC. It is translated as CASSRGRFYGYTL.

As to this clonotype: A much bigger clone sits one base away, suggesting this may be a read error. V usage is TRBV27 and J usage is TRBJ2-7, with a weak D call TRBD2 (6 bases). Germline CDR1 and CDR2: MNHEY and SMNVEV (reference sequence). V was trimmed by 6 bases and J by 6 bases, leaving 24 bases between them. This CDR3 is built from 16 residues. CDR3 region: CASRERASPMVCEQYF. CDR3 sequence (DNA): TGTGCCAGCAGAGAGCGGGCCTCCCCTATGGTCTGCGAGCAGTACTTC.

This rearrangement joins TRBV7-3 to TRBJ2-2, with 7 positions matching TRBD1. The CDR3 has 17 amino acids. Germline CDR1 SGHTA, CDR2 FQGTGA. V was pared by 0 bases and J by 0 bases, with 4 bases of the junction left unmatched. The chain's CDR3 is CASSLTGTVANTGELFF. CDR3 bases: TGTGCCAGCAGCTTAACCGGGACAGTCGCGAACACCGGGGAGCTGTTTTTT. The variable domain in full, completed from reference TRBV7-3 and TRBJ2-2, reads GAGVSQTPSNKVTEKGKYVELRCDPISGHTALYWYRQSLGQGPEFLIYFQGTGAADDSGLPNDRFFAVRPEGSVSTLKIQRTERGDSAVYLCASSLTGTVANTGELFFGEGSRLTVL.